The 25 T cell receptor beta chains presented below share a single source sample, sequenced in a study of CD8+CD57+ T cells in acquired aplastic anemia. Template material for TCR beta VDJ and CDR3 profiling consisted of genomic DNA. MiXCR, applied by TCRdb to the reads, yields one record per CDR3 protein. The sample includes around 290,000 distinct CDR3 sequences, roughly 53% of them seen just once. Sequencing was done on patients that had shown CD8+CD57+ cell expansion by flow cytometry. The material sequenced was sorted CD4+, CD8+, or CD8+CD57+ T cells (not recorded which) from PBMCs. The receptors originated from a human donor with aplastic anemia.

The chain has TRBV7-6 and TRBJ1-1, with D perhaps TRBD1 (5 bases). With 1 base removed from V and 5 bases from J, the gap between germline ends came to 14 bases. The germline CDR1 and CDR2 sequences are SGHVS and FNYEAQ. CDR3 length equals 15 residues. The CDR3 sequence is CASSLGLAGQTEAFF. The CDR3 bases are TGTGCCAGCAGCTTAGGACTCGCAGGACAAACTGAAGCTTTCTTT.

The chain recombines TRBV19 with TRBJ1-1, with D possibly matching TRBD1 (5 bases). Germline CDR1 is LNHDA and CDR2 is SQIVND (reference sequence). The CDR3 extends over 15 amino acids. The germline V and J ends were trimmed by 3 bases and 5 bases, with 16 bases remaining between them. As DNA, the CDR3 is TGTGCCAGTAGTATTCCCACAGGTAAGGGGACTGAAGCTTTCTTT. It codes for CASSIPTGKGTEAFF.

This chain connects TRBV2 to TRBJ1-1; D is uncertain. V dropped 1 base and J dropped 0 bases, with 6 bases sitting between them. CDR3 size: 14 residues. CDR1 is SNHLY, CDR2 FYNNEI, per germline. CDR3 sequence (DNA): TGTGCCAGCAGTGAAGGGGATTTGAACACTGAAGCTTTCTTT. Translated, it gives CASSEGDLNTEAFF.

The chain combines TRBV12-3 or TRBV12-4 with TRBJ1-4; possible D gene TRBD1, 5 bases. Trimming took off 6 bases at V and 2 bases at J, with 10 bases between the two ends. CDR3 length: 14 amino acids. The CDR3 DNA sequence: TGTGCCAGCAGACTTCGGGGGACTAATGAAAAACTGTTTTTT. Protein product: CASRLRGTNEKLFF.

This CDR3 reads CASSTRLAGGPDTQYF. For the CDR3, the DNA is TGTGCCAGCAGCACCCGACTAGCGGGAGGGCCAGATACGCAGTATTTT. This chain joins TRBV7-9 and TRBJ2-3; 14 nucleotides line up with TRBD2. In germline, CDR1 is SEHNR, CDR2 FQNEAQ (reference sequence). V was clipped by 5 bases and J by 4 bases; unmatched bases: 5. CDR3 length: 16 residues.

J is TRBJ2-3 and V is TRBV20-1; maybe TRBD2 (6 bases). The CDR3 is 15 amino acids. Per germline, CDR1 DFQATT and CDR2 SNEGSKA (reference sequence). V lost 3 bases, J lost 4 bases, and 17 bases lay in between. The CDR3 loop reads CSASMRAGTADTQYF. CDR3 bases: TGCAGTGCTAGTATGAGGGCGGGGACCGCAGATACGCAGTATTTT.

The gene calls are TRBV7-8 and TRBJ2-1; 7 bases map to TRBD1. This CDR3 is 15 amino acids long. V gave up 4 bases and J gave up 0 bases; unmatched junction bases: 3. In germline, CDR1 is SGHVS, CDR2 FQNEAQ. In DNA, the CDR3 is TGTGCCAGCAGCTCGAACAGGGGCTCCTACAATGAGCAGTTCTTC. As protein: CASSSNRGSYNEQFF.

The CDR3 bases are TGTGCCAGCAGCTACCCCCGGGACCAGAGGAACAATGAGCAGTTCTTC. It specifies CASSYPRDQRNNEQFF. This chain joins TRBV7-2 and TRBJ2-1; D possibly matches TRBD1 or TRBD2 (5 bases each). Germline V gene sequence: CDR1 SGHTA, CDR2 FQGNSA. V was pared by 4 bases and J by 5 bases, with 18 bases between. This CDR3 is built from 16 residues.

This clonotype turned up a few times. CDR3 sequence (DNA): TGCGCCAGCAGCTTGGAAAGTAGGGCCGAGAATGAGCAGTTCTTC. It encodes CASSLESRAENEQFF. The chain is built from TRBV5-1 and TRBJ2-1, with D unresolved. Germline loops: CDR1 SGHRS, CDR2 YFSETQ. The CDR3 length is 15 residues. The germline V and J ends were trimmed by 0 bases and 7 bases, with 14 bases remaining between them.

This chain joins TRBV18 and TRBJ1-1; the D gene is possibly TRBD1 (5 bases). The CDR3 is made up of 16 amino acids. The V gene's germline CDR1 is KGHSH and CDR2 LQKENI. V gave up 2 bases and J gave up 0 bases, with 13 bases separating them. The CDR3 coding sequence is TGTGCCAGCTCACCAAGAGGAGGGGCCTTGAACACTGAAGCTTTCTTT. Translated, it gives CASSPRGGALNTEAFF.

This clonotype was picked up a small number of times. The J gene is TRBJ1-2, the V gene TRBV24-1; D possibly corresponds to TRBD1 (5 bases). This CDR3 spans 13 amino acids. V was trimmed by 4 bases and J by 5 bases, leaving 10 bases between them. Germline CDR1 KGHDR, CDR2 SFDVKD. CDR3 residues: CATSDFDSYGYTF. Here the CDR3 DNA reads TGTGCCACCAGTGACTTTGACAGTTATGGCTACACCTTC.

The CDR3 spells CASSRDSSGANVLTF. The CDR3 DNA reads TGCGCCAGCAGCAGAGACAGCTCTGGGGCCAACGTCCTGACTTTC. The chain uses TRBV5-1 and TRBJ2-6, with D maybe TRBD1 (5 bases). The germline gives CDR1 SGHRS, CDR2 YFSETQ. Trimming took off 4 bases at V and 0 bases at J, with 8 bases between the two ends. The CDR3 runs to 15 residues.

The sample holds many counts of this clonotype. This rearrangement joins TRBV29-1 to TRBJ1-1; D gene ambiguous. The V and J ends lost 8 bases and 0 bases respectively, with 7 bases between them. Germline loops: CDR1 SQVTM, CDR2 ANQGSEA. CDR3 length equals 11 residues. CDR3 amino acids: CSRVMNTEAFF. The CDR3 nucleotides read TGCAGCAGGGTGATGAACACTGAAGCTTTCTTT.

This clonotype was recorded only once. The chain employs TRBV19 and TRBJ2-7; 8 bases map to TRBD1. CDR3 length: 13 residues. The V gene's germline CDR1 is LNHDA and CDR2 SQIVND (reference sequence). CDR3 in DNA: TGTGCGGTGGCCGGACAGGGATCCTACGAGCAGTACTTC. Translated, it gives CAVAGQGSYEQYF.

This clonotype has only one observation. The chain employs TRBV5-1 and TRBJ1-3, with D hard to call. The CDR3 runs to 15 residues. Germline values: CDR1 SGHRS, CDR2 YFSETQ. V dropped 3 bases and J dropped 0 bases, with 10 bases sitting between them. CDR3 nucleotide sequence: TGCGCCAGCAGCTCGCACAACCCCTCTGGAAACACCATATATTTT. This sequence encodes CASSSHNPSGNTIYF.

This clonotype was detected ten times or more. The genes are TRBV18 and TRBJ2-7; D gene unclear. The CDR3 is 13 residues long. V lost 2 bases and J lost 2, with 7 bases in between. The germline V gene has CDR1 KGHSH and CDR2 LQKENI. The CDR3, as DNA: TGTGCCAGCTCACCAAGCCCTGCCTACGAGCAGTACTTC. Protein product: CASSPSPAYEQYF. The entire variable domain, with the rest obtained from reference TRBV18 and TRBJ2-7, is as follows: NAGVMQNPRHLVRRRGQEARLRCSPMKGHSHVYWYRQLPEEGLKFMVYLQKENIIDESGMPKERFSAEFPKEGPSILRIQQVVRGDSAAYFCASSPSPAYEQYFGPGTRLTVT.

The CDR3 region has the DNA TGTGCCAGCAGCTTAGTTGGGACAGGGACACCCCTCCACTTT. It yields the protein CASSLVGTGTPLHF. The chain links TRBV7-8 to TRBJ1-6; 9 bases match TRBD1. Germline V gene lookup returns CDR1 SGHVS and CDR2 FQNEAQ. This CDR3 is built from 14 residues. With V trimmed by 1 base and J by 11 bases, 3 bases remained unmatched.

The V and J genes are TRBV10-2 and TRBJ1-4; TRBD1 might be the D (6 bases). V was cut by 6 bases and J by 6 bases, with 14 bases left in between. The CDR3 covers 14 residues. CDR1 is WSHSY and CDR2 is SAAADI in the germline V gene. CDR3 region: CASSRTGTHEKLFF. CDR3 nucleotides: TGCGCCAGCAGCCGCACCGGGACACATGAAAAACTGTTTTTT.

The table lists this clonotype with many counts. The V gene is TRBV7-9, the J gene TRBJ1-5; D is uncertain. With 4 bases removed from V and 8 bases from J, the gap between germline ends came to 12 bases. CDR3 size: 13 residues. Germline V gene lookup returns CDR1 SEHNR and CDR2 FQNEAQ (reference sequence). The CDR3 DNA follows: TGTGCCAGCAGCTCAATCTCGGGAGAGCCCCAGCATTTT. It specifies CASSSISGEPQHF.

This clonotype was counted ten times or more. The rearrangement links TRBV7-3 to TRBJ2-2, with TRBD2 matching over 8 bases. CDR1 is SGHTA, CDR2 FQGTGA, per germline. V was clipped by 1 base and J by 2 bases; unmatched bases: 3. This CDR3 comprises 16 residues. This CDR3 reads CASSLNSGANTGELFF. The CDR3 nucleotides read TGTGCCAGCAGCTTAAATAGCGGGGCTAACACCGGGGAGCTGTTTTTT.

This clonotype came up a few times. The rearrangement joins TRBV7-8 to TRBJ2-5; 8 positions match TRBD2. The CDR3 spans 16 residues. In germline, CDR1 is SGHVS, CDR2 FQNEAQ. The V and J ends lost 2 bases and 5 bases, in that order; junction bases with no gene match: 10. CDR3 protein: CASSLSQRGRWETQYF. CDR3 coding DNA: TGTGCCAGCAGCTTAAGTCAGCGGGGGCGGTGGGAGACCCAGTACTTC.

A remark on this clonotype: Germline is not matched at one junction end, which may reflect a read error. CDR3: CASSLPNGPKEF. In DNA form, the CDR3 reads TGTGCCAGCAGCTTACCGAACGGGCCAAAAGAGTTT. This chain links TRBV11-1 with TRBJ1-6; unclear D gene. The CDR3 length is 12 residues. Germline CDR1 and CDR2: SGHAT and FQDESV (reference sequence). Looking up the rest from reference TRBV11-1 and TRBJ1-6 gives the full variable domain: EAEVAQSPRYKITEKSQAVAFWCDPISGHATLYWYRQILGQGPELLVQFQDESVVDDSQLPKDRFSAERLKGVDSTLKIQPAELGDSAMYLCASSLPNGPKEFGNGTRLTVT.

The V call is TRBV29-1, the J call TRBJ2-1; D is unresolved. The CDR3 runs 19 residues. Between the trimmed V and J ends, which lost 1 base and 0 bases, there was a span of 22 bases. Germline lookup yields CDR1 SQVTM and CDR2 ANQGSEA. The CDR3 sequence is CSVEGEASSRRSSYNEQFF. As DNA, the CDR3 is TGCAGCGTTGAAGGTGAGGCCAGTAGCCGAAGGAGCTCCTACAATGAGCAGTTCTTC.

This chain connects TRBV11-3 to TRBJ2-5; 11 nucleotides match TRBD2. Per the germline V gene, CDR1 is SGHNT and CDR2 is YENEEA. The CDR3 sequence is 17 residues long. Trimming cost V 6 bases and J 6 bases; bases outside gene matches: 15. CDR3 in amino acids: CASSFASGTSGRQTQYF. In nucleotides, the CDR3 is TGTGCCAGCAGTTTCGCCTCCGGGACTAGCGGTCGACAGACCCAGTACTTC.

The rearrangement uses TRBV20-1 and TRBJ2-5; D is perhaps TRBD1 (6 bases). Germline assignment: CDR1 DFQATT and CDR2 SNEGSKA (reference sequence). The CDR3 loop spans 12 amino acids. Trimming cost V 6 bases and J 9 bases, with 17 bases left between them. CDR3 bases: TGCAGTGCCTACGGACGGTCAGGGGCCCAGTACTTC. Translation: CSAYGRSGAQYF.